This TCR beta chain was found in a study of CD8 T cells in Susac syndrome. Study-level points and caveats: The study recognized that its TCR sequencing and HLA analysis covered a relatively small number of individuals.

Reverse transcription of roughly 0.45 to 1 ug RNA used random hexamers. TCRdb fed the immunoSEQ multiplex PCR reads into MiXCR, producing one record per CDR3 protein. The table lists approximately 190,000 distinct CDR3 sequences, over 90% of them singletons. About this clonotype: Its specificity is not known.

This CDR3 has 15 residues. The V segment lost 6 bases and the J segment 5 bases; nucleotides outside the gene matches: 12. Germline V gives CDR1 LNHDA, CDR2 SQIVND (reference sequence). V and J are TRBV19 and TRBJ2-7; 8 bases agree with TRBD1. The clonotype originates from a human donor with Susac syndrome. Sequencing was performed on CD8+ T cells from PBMCs. The CDR3 DNA reads TGTGCCAGTAGCCCCGCGACAGGGGTTCCCCACGAGCAGTACTTC. Residues: CASSPATGVPHEQYF. The whole variable domain, remainder taken from reference TRBV19 and TRBJ2-7, is DGGITQSPKYLFRKEGQNVTLSCEQNLNHDAMYWYRQDPGQGLRLIYYSQIVNDFQKGDIAEGYSVSREKKESFPLTVTSAQKNPTAFYLCASSPATGVPHEQYFGPGTRLTVT.